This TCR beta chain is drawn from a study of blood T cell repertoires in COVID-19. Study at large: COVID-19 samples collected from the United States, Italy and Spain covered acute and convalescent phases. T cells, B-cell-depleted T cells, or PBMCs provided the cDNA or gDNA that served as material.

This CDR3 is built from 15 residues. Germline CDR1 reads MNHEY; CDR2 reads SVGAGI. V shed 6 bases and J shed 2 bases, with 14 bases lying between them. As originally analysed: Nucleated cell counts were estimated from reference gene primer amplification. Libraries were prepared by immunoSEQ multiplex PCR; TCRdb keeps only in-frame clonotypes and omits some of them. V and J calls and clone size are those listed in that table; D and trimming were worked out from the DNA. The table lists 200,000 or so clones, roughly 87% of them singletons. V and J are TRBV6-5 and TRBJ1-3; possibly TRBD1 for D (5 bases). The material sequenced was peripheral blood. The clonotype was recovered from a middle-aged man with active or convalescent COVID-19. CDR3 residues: CASRNGGNAGNTIYF. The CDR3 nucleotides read TGTGCCAGCAGAAATGGGGGGAATGCTGGAAACACCATATATTTT.